The clone carrying this T cell receptor beta chain was seen a handful of times. Its target is unknown. The study extracted blood RNA from unsorted whole blood and also extracted germline DNA. This entry belongs to a study of tumor-infiltrating lymphocytes in primary liver carcinoma. For the study at large: Patients underwent resection of primary liver carcinoma. Ages ranged from 30 to 69, with HCC or mixed HCC-cholangiocarcinoma.

Reverse transcription of roughly 0.5 ug total RNA with a constant-region primer produced TCR beta cDNA. Three rounds of nested multiplex PCR with slightly modified ARM-PCR produced TCR beta libraries. Two initial PCR rounds of approximately 10 cycles each paired TRBV1-TRBV30 forward primers with a C-beta reverse primer. TCRdb fed the multiplex PCR reads into MiXCR, producing one record per CDR3 protein. Of approximately 320,000 distinct CDR3 sequences listed, 45% to 70% are singletons. CDR3 length: 14 amino acids. The V and J ends lost 5 bases and 7 bases, in that order; junction bases with no gene match: 5. Points from the study as a whole: Tumors had a significantly higher top-250-clone fraction than blood (p = 0.039).

The TCR sequence derives from a woman aged 25 to 39 with primary liver carcinoma and hepatitis B virus infection. The chain couples TRBV12-3 or TRBV12-4 to TRBJ1-6; 7 positions agree with TRBD1. Sequencing used peripheral blood. The CDR3 DNA reads as TGTGCCAGCAGTGATGACAGGGCGAATTCACCCCTCCACTTT. Translation: CASSDDRANSPLHF.